The T cell receptor beta chain described here comes from a study of T cell changes during pregnancy in multiple sclerosis. Sequenced by immunoSEQ multiplex PCR; TCRdb stores in-frame clones only, minus some. Among 90,000 to 130,000 clones, 90% to 95% were seen once, and the ten largest hold approximately 1.5%. Sequences were derived from peripheral blood, sampled in the third trimester of pregnancy. This TCR was recovered from a female donor with multiple sclerosis, enrolled in a pregnancy study.

CDR3 residues: CASSLVPLAGGPYTQYF. The CDR3 DNA reads as TGTGCCAGCAGCTTAGTCCCCCTAGCGGGGGGCCCGTATACGCAGTATTTT. The rearrangement links TRBV7-9 to TRBJ2-3, with 11 bases identical to TRBD2. Germline V CDR1 and CDR2: SEHNR, FQNEAQ (reference sequence). V shed 1 base, J shed 7 bases, and the junction held 10 bases outside the gene matches. This CDR3 contains 17 residues.